This record covers a single TCR beta chain. The data were taken from a study of T cell responses to AZD1222 COVID-19 vaccine. Germline values: CDR1 KGHSH, CDR2 LQKENI. The CDR3 spans 14 residues. The V end was cut by 6 bases, the J end by 0 bases, with 8 bases between. Profiling relied on immunoSEQ multiplex PCR, and the TCRdb table lists in-frame clones only, not all of them. The sample consists of 150,000 to 200,000 clones, 92% of them appearing once. This clonotype originated in an adult who received the AZD1222 COVID-19 vaccine. Sequencing was performed on peripheral blood, taken 28 days after the second AZD1222 dose. This chain joins TRBV18 and TRBJ1-4, with D unclear. The CDR3 is CASSPASTNEKLFF. CDR3 DNA: TGTGCCAGCTCCCCCGCGTCAACTAATGAAAAACTGTTTTTT.